These 5 T cell receptor beta chains share one sample of origin, sequenced in a study of blood T cell repertoires in COVID-19. Sequencing was performed with immunoSEQ multiplex PCR; in TCRdb, only in-frame clones are kept and a portion is missing. The sample carries 90,000 to 100,000 clones, around 85% recorded once. Material: peripheral blood. These receptors originate from a human donor in a cohort sampled during active COVID-19.

V and J are TRBV28 and TRBJ2-7; 9 nucleotides match TRBD1. Germline trimming cut 3 bases from V and 3 bases from J; bases unmatched to any gene: 6. The length of the CDR3 is 15 residues. The V gene's germline CDR1 is MDHEN and CDR2 SYDVKM. CDR3 sequence (DNA): TGTGCCAGCAGTTTGTCCGGGACAGGGATCTACGAGCAGTACTTC. Residues: CASSLSGTGIYEQYF.

The rearrangement links TRBV14 to TRBJ2-7, with D tentatively TRBD1 (6 bases). The CDR3 is 12 residues long. Trimming took off 4 bases at V and 4 bases at J, with 8 bases between the two ends. CDR1 is SGHDN, CDR2 FVKESK, per germline. The CDR3 DNA sequence: TGTGCCAGCAGCCCACAGGGATACGAGCAGTACTTC. As protein: CASSPQGYEQYF.

CDR3 residues: CASSKGDRGSGELFF. The DNA of the CDR3 is TGTGCCAGTAGTAAGGGGGACAGGGGATCCGGGGAGCTGTTTTTT. The V gene is TRBV19, the J gene TRBJ2-2; 10 bases fit TRBD1. The CDR3 covers 15 residues. V lost 4 bases to trimming and J lost 6 bases; unmatched junction nucleotides: 5. The germline V gene has CDR1 LNHDA and CDR2 SQIVND (reference sequence).

This clone came up a few times. V is TRBV7-9 and J is TRBJ2-2; tentatively, D is TRBD2 (5 bases). V was pared by 5 bases and J by 13 bases, with 17 bases between. The CDR3 consists of 13 residues. In germline, CDR1 is SEHNR, CDR2 FQNEAQ (reference sequence). The CDR3 reads CASSPWSGRVLFF. CDR3 nucleotide sequence: TGTGCCAGCAGCCCCTGGAGCGGACGGGTGCTGTTTTTT.

The rearrangement uses TRBV28 and TRBJ2-7, with 9 bases lining up with TRBD1. The CDR3 has 14 amino acids. CDR1 is MDHEN, CDR2 SYDVKM, per germline. The V segment lost 7 bases and the J segment 3 bases; nucleotides outside the gene matches: 7. DNA for the CDR3: TGTGCCAGCACTCCGGGACAGGGAAACTACGAGCAGTACTTC. Translation: CASTPGQGNYEQYF.